The 10 T cell receptor beta chains given below trace back to one sample, sequenced in a study of Ad26.COV2.S vaccination and SARS-CoV-2 variants. Sequencing was performed with immunoSEQ multiplex PCR; in TCRdb, only in-frame clones are kept and a portion is missing. The sample shows roughly 380,000 clones, just over 90% of them seen only once. The specimen was peripheral blood, collected after recovery from COVID-19. The receptors were gathered from a human donor who had recovered from COVID-19.

This rearrangement joins TRBV5-5 to TRBJ2-1; no reliable D call. Per germline, CDR1 SGHKS and CDR2 YYEKEE (reference sequence). The CDR3 runs 12 residues. With 0 bases removed from V and 6 bases from J, the gap between germline ends came to 4 bases. CDR3 loop: CASSLALNEQFF. CDR3 DNA: TGTGCCAGCAGCTTGGCTCTCAATGAGCAGTTCTTC.

This clone was detected once. The rearrangement links TRBV25-1 to TRBJ1-1, with 8 bases that match TRBD1. The V gene end was trimmed by 4 bases and the J gene end by 4 bases; junction bases not matched to a gene: 5. The germline CDR1 and CDR2 sequences are MGHDK and SYGVNS. The CDR3 has 14 residues. The CDR3 sequence is CASSAGQGPTEAFF. Written as DNA, the CDR3 is TGTGCCAGCAGTGCCGGACAGGGTCCCACTGAAGCTTTCTTT.

The genes are TRBV9 and TRBJ2-2; no firm D call. CDR1 is SGDLS, CDR2 YYNGEE, per germline. V was clipped by 4 bases and J by 5 bases, with 9 bases between them. This CDR3 is built from 13 residues. The CDR3 sequence: CASSPTLTGELFF. The CDR3 DNA is TGTGCCAGCAGCCCCACACTGACCGGGGAGCTGTTTTTT.

This clone was counted a single time. V gene TRBV6-2 or TRBV6-3 combines with J gene TRBJ2-7; D is uncertain. The V and J ends lost 3 bases and 0 bases respectively, with 9 bases between them. There are 14 residues in the CDR3. Per the germline V gene, CDR1 is MNHEY and CDR2 is SVGEGT. The CDR3 DNA sequence: TGTGCCAGCAGTTATGGACCCAACTCCTACGAGCAGTACTTC. Protein product: CASSYGPNSYEQYF.

The chain is built from TRBV9 and TRBJ2-1; D may be TRBD1 (6 bases). Germline-derived CDR1 and CDR2 are SGDLS and YYNGEE. Trimming removed 2 bases at V and 0 bases at J, with 9 bases between. There are 15 residues in the CDR3. In DNA form, the CDR3 reads TGTGCCAGCAGCGTTGGACAGAGCTCCTACAATGAGCAGTTCTTC. Translation: CASSVGQSSYNEQFF.

V gene TRBV7-9 combines with J gene TRBJ1-2, with D perhaps TRBD1 (5 bases). The germline gives CDR1 SEHNR, CDR2 FQNEAQ (reference sequence). V was shortened by 7 bases and J by 8 bases, with 17 bases between the two germline ends. The CDR3 has 13 amino acids. CDR3 DNA sequence: TGTGCCAGCACCCATCCGAGGGACTGGGGCTACACCTTC. Translation: CASTHPRDWGYTF. The entire variable domain, with the rest obtained from reference TRBV7-9 and TRBJ1-2, is as follows: DTGVSQNPRHKITKRGQNVTFRCDPISEHNRLYWYRQTLGQGPEFLTYFQNEAQLEKSRLLSDRFSAERPKGSFSTLEIQRTEQGDSAMYLCASTHPRDWGYTFGSGTRLTVV.

This clone has a single count. This chain connects TRBV9 to TRBJ1-2; D ambiguous. Germline values: CDR1 SGDLS, CDR2 YYNGEE. The CDR3 consists of 12 residues. Trimming removed 0 bases from V and 8 bases from J, with 8 bases in between. The CDR3 DNA reads as TGTGCCAGCAGCGTAGAAGGGTCGGGCTACACCTTC. This sequence encodes CASSVEGSGYTF.

The chain joins TRBV11-3 to TRBJ1-6; unclear D gene. Trimming removed 4 bases at V and 6 bases at J, with 10 bases between. The CDR3 loop spans 14 amino acids. Germline V CDR1 and CDR2: SGHNT, YENEEA. The CDR3 sequence is CASSSGSANSPLHF. CDR3 sequence (DNA): TGTGCCAGCAGCTCCGGCTCGGCTAATTCACCCCTCCACTTT.

The V gene is TRBV3-1 (or the pseudogene TRBV3-2), the J gene TRBJ1-1, with TRBD1 matching over 7 bases. The CDR3 has 13 amino acids. Germline loops: CDR1 LGHDT, CDR2 YNNKEL (reference sequence). Unmatched junction bases numbered 8, after V lost 3 bases and J lost 10 bases. The CDR3 spells CASSQEGAGGAFF. CDR3 coding DNA: TGTGCCAGCAGCCAGGAGGGGGCTGGGGGAGCTTTCTTT.

The chain is built from TRBV14 and TRBJ2-7; 9 bases fit TRBD1. The CDR3 is 16 amino acids. The germline CDR1 and CDR2 sequences are SGHDN and FVKESK. V lost 4 bases to trimming and J lost 0 bases; unmatched junction nucleotides: 7. The CDR3 sequence: CASSPLGTGSSYEQYF. As DNA, the CDR3 is TGTGCCAGCAGCCCCCTCGGGACAGGGAGCTCCTACGAGCAGTACTTC. Full variable domain (missing parts from reference TRBV14 and TRBJ2-7): EAGVTQFPSHSVIEKGQTVTLRCDPISGHDNLYWYRRVMGKEIKFLLHFVKESKQDESGMPNNRFLAERTGGTYSTLKVQPAELEDSGVYFCASSPLGTGSSYEQYFGPGTRLTVT.